Below are 10 T cell receptor beta chains sequenced from a single sample in a study of blood T cell repertoires in COVID-19 (dated by TCRdb to 2020 to 2021). Library generation was performed with the immunoSEQ multiplex PCR assay. The immuneACCESS repertoire file appears here via TCRdb, limited to in-frame rearrangements. These files lack a portion of the clones; in checked studies, under half of the deficit traces to unresolved V genes, and the cause of the others is not known. This sample is represented by around 170,000 clones; roughly 90% of them were singletons. Jointly, the top ten make up 25% to 30% of the sample. Sequenced sample: peripheral blood. The receptors were sampled from a man aged 55 to 70 with acute or convalescent COVID-19.

The V and J genes are TRBV30 and TRBJ1-4; 9 nucleotides line up with TRBD1. Germline-derived CDR1 and CDR2 are GTSNPN and SVGIG (reference sequence). Unmatched junction bases numbered 5, after V lost 2 bases and J lost 7 bases. This CDR3 is built from 14 residues. CDR3 sequence reads: CAWSKQGAVEKLFF. The DNA of the CDR3 is TGTGCCTGGAGTAAACAGGGGGCAGTTGAAAAACTGTTTTTT.

In this sample, this clone turned up once. The gene calls are TRBV27 and TRBJ1-4; maybe TRBD1 (5 bases). CDR1 is MNHEY, CDR2 SMNVEV, per germline (reference sequence). The CDR3 is made up of 14 amino acids. Deletions cut 4 bases from V and 7 bases from J, with 13 bases between. CDR3 loop: CASSSQDHIEKLFF. CDR3 in DNA: TGTGCCAGCAGTTCACAGGACCACATTGAAAAACTGTTTTTT.

The rearrangement joins TRBV6-6 to TRBJ2-2; the match to TRBD2 covers 11 bases. The CDR3 runs to 15 residues. The V segment lost 3 bases and the J segment 7 bases; nucleotides outside the gene matches: 4. Germline CDR1 and CDR2: MNHNY and SVGAGI (reference sequence). CDR3 DNA: TGTGCCAGCAGTTATAGCGGGAGGGCCTTCGGGGAGCTGTTTTTT. This sequence encodes CASSYSGRAFGELFF.

The J gene is TRBJ2-1, the V gene TRBV9, with TRBD2 matching over 9 bases. V shed 1 base and J 8 bases; nucleotides not matched to a gene: 10. The CDR3 consists of 16 residues. The germline gives CDR1 SGDLS, CDR2 YYNGEE. The CDR3 protein is CASSVWGGLAFDEQFF. The CDR3 coding sequence is TGTGCCAGCAGCGTATGGGGGGGACTAGCTTTCGATGAGCAGTTCTTC.

The chain is built from TRBV20-1 and TRBJ2-2; 9 bases map to TRBD1. V was pared by 3 bases and J by 6 bases, with 5 bases of the junction left unmatched. This CDR3 contains 14 residues. Germline V gene sequence: CDR1 DFQATT, CDR2 SNEGSKA (reference sequence). CDR3 DNA sequence: TGCAGTGCTAGTCCGGGACAGGGAGCCGGGGAGCTGTTTTTT. It translates to CSASPGQGAGELFF.

Relative to its sample, this clone is medium-sized (0.01 to 0.1%). This rearrangement joins TRBV4-1 to TRBJ2-7; 7 bases map to TRBD1. Germline V gives CDR1 MGHRA, CDR2 YSYEKL. This CDR3 is 13 amino acids long. Trimming took 4 bases from V and 6 from J; bases not matched to a gene: 6. This chain's CDR3 is CASSLERGLEQYV. The CDR3, as DNA: TGCGCCAGCAGCCTAGAAAGGGGGCTCGAGCAGTACGTC.

The chain has TRBV19 and TRBJ2-2; D uncertain. The CDR3 length is 14 residues. Germline V lookup: CDR1 LNHDA, CDR2 SQIVND (reference sequence). The germline V and J ends were trimmed by 2 bases and 5 bases, with 9 bases remaining between them. The CDR3 DNA is TGTGCCAGTAGTATAACTCAGGATACCGGGGAGCTGTTTTTT. Protein: CASSITQDTGELFF. The entire variable domain, with the rest obtained from reference TRBV19 and TRBJ2-2, is as follows: DGGITQSPKYLFRKEGQNVTLSCEQNLNHDAMYWYRQDPGQGLRLIYYSQIVNDFQKGDIAEGYSVSREKKESFPLTVTSAQKNPTAFYLCASSITQDTGELFFGEGSRLTVL.

This chain links TRBV11-3 with TRBJ2-7; 10 bases map to TRBD2. Germline V gene lookup returns CDR1 SGHNT and CDR2 YENEEA. The CDR3 loop spans 16 amino acids. V gave up 5 bases and J gave up 6 bases; unmatched junction bases: 13. This CDR3 reads CASSPRGGLAILEQYF. In nucleotides, the CDR3 is TGTGCCAGCAGCCCTCGGGGGGGACTAGCGATCCTCGAGCAGTACTTC.

This clone was found a few times. Written as DNA, the CDR3 is TGTGCCAGCAGTGAAACCAGGGCCAAAAACACCGGGGAGCTGTTTTTT. Translated: CASSETRAKNTGELFF. The V gene is TRBV2, the J gene TRBJ2-2; D possibly corresponds to TRBD1 (5 bases). CDR1 and CDR2 from the germline V gene are SNHLY and FYNNEI. V shed 2 bases and J shed 2 bases, with 12 bases lying between them. There are 16 residues in the CDR3.

This clone was counted once. The CDR3 DNA sequence: TGTGCCAGCAGATGGACAGAGAACACCGGGGAGCTGTTTTTT. This sequence encodes CASRWTENTGELFF. The chain joins TRBV6-4 to TRBJ2-2; weak D call: TRBD1 (6 bases). Trimming removed 6 bases from V and 1 base from J, with 9 bases in between. This CDR3 has 14 amino acids. Germline loops: CDR1 MRHNA, CDR2 SNTAGT.